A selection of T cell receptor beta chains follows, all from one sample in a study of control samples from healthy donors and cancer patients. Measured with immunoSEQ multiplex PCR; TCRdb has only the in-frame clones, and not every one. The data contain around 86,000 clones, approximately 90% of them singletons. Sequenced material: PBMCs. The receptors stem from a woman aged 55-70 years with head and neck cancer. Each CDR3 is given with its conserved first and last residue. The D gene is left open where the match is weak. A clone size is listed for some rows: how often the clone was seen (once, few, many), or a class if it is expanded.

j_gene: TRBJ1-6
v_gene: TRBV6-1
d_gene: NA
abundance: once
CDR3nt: TGTGCCAGCAGTGACCTCAGGGTTTTCACCTATAATTCACCCCTCCACTTT
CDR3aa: CASSDLRVFTYNSPLHF

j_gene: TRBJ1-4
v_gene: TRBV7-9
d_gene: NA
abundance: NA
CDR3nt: TGTGCCAGCAGCATCGGGGTGGCGGCGACGAATGAAAAACTGTTTTTT
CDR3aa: CASSIGVAATNEKLFF

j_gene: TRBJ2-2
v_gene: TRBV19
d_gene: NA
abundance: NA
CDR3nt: TGTGCCAGTAGTACGACTCCCCACGCCGGGGAGCTGTTTTTT
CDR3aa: CASSTTPHAGELFF

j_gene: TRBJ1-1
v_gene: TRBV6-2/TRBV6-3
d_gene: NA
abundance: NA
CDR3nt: TGTGCCAGCAGCTTTAATGGGGGAAACACTGAAGCTTTCTTT
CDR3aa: CASSFNGGNTEAFF

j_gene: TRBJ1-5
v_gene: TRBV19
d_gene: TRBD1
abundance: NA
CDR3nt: TGTGCCAGTGGACAGGGGATGGATCAGCCCCAGCATTTT
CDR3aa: CASGQGMDQPQHF

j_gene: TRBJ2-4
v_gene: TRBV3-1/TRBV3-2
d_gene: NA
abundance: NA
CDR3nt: TGTGCCAGCAGCCAAGGTTGGCGTCAGCAAAACATTCAGTACTTC
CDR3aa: CASSQGWRQQNIQYF

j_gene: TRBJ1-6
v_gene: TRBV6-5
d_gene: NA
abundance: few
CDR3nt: TGTGCCAGCAGTTACTCGACTGAAGGAGGGAATTCACCCCTCCACTTT
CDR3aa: CASSYSTEGGNSPLHF

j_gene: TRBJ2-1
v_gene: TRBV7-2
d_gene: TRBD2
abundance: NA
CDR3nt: TGTGCCAGCAACGCGGGGGGTAGCGGGAGGCAGTTCTTC
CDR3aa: CASNAGGSGRQFF

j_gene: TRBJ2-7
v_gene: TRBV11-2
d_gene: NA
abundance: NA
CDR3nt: TGTGCCAGCAGCTTCGACCCGGTTTCCTACGAGCAGTACTTC
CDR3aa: CASSFDPVSYEQYF

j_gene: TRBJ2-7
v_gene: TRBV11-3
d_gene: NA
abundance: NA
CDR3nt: TGTGCCAGCAGCCAAGGACAGAGTGAGGTCTACGAGCAGTACTTC
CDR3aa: CASSQGQSEVYEQYF

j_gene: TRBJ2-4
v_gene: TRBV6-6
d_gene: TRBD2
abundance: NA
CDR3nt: TGTGCCAGCAGTTACCCTAGCGGGACCAAAAACATTCAGTACTTC
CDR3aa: CASSYPSGTKNIQYF

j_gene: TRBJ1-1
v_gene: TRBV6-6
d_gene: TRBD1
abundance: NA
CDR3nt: TGTGCCAGCAGTTACACCCAGGGGGCGAACACTGAAGCTTTCTTT
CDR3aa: CASSYTQGANTEAFF

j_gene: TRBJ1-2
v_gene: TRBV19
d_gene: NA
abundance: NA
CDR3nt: TGTGCCAGTACCCCAACCCAATCCCATCGTGGCTACACCTTC
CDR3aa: CASTPTQSHRGYTF

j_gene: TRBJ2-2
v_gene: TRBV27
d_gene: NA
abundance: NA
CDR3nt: TGTGCCAGCAGTAAATCTGGTGCGGAGCTGTTTTTT
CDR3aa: CASSKSGAELFF

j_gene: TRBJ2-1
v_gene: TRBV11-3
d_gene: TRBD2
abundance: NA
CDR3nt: TGTGCCAGCAGCCTGCTAGCGGGCCCCTACAATGAGCAGTTCTTC
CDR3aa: CASSLLAGPYNEQFF

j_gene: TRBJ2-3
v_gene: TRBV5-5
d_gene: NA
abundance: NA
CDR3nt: TGTGCCAGCAGCTTTGAGGGCAACCGAGATACGCAGTATTTT
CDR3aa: CASSFEGNRDTQYF

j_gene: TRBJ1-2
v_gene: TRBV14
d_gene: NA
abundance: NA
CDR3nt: TGTGCCAGCAGGGTGGTACCGGGGGGCTCCGACTATGGCTACACCTTC
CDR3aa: CASRVVPGGSDYGYTF

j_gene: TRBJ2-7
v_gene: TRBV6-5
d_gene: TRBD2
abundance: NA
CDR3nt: TGTGCCAGCAAAGGACGGCCAAGCGGGAACTACGAGCAGTACTTC
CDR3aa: CASKGRPSGNYEQYF

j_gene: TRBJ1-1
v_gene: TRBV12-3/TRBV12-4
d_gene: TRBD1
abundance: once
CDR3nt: TGTGCCAGCAGGAAGGACAGGGTCACTGAAGCTTTCTTT
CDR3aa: CASRKDRVTEAFF

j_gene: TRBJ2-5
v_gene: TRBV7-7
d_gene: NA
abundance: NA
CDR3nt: TGTGCTAGCAGCTTAGGGACTCCCCAAGAGACCCAGTACTTC
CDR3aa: CASSLGTPQETQYF

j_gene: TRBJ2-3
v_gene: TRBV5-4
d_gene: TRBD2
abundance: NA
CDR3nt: TGTGCCAGCAGCTTGGGGCTAGCGGGATACACAGATACGCAGTATTTT
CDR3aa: CASSLGLAGYTDTQYF

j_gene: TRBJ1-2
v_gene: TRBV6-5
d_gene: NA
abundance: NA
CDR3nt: TGTGCCAGCAGTTACCTCCAAAGGGGCTACACCTTC
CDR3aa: CASSYLQRGYTF

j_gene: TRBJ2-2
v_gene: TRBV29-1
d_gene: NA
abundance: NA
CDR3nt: TGCAGCGTTGAGGGGGGACCGACGAACACCGGGGAGCTGTTTTTT
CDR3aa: CSVEGGPTNTGELFF

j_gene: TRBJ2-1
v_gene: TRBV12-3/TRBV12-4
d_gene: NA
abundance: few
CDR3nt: TGTGCCAGCAGTTTATTTGAGCAGCAGTTCTTC
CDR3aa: CASSLFEQQFF

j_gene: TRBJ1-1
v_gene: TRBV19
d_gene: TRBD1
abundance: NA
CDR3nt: TGTGCCAGTAGTGCCGCCGTCACAGGGGGTGAAGCTTTCTTT
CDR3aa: CASSAAVTGGEAFF

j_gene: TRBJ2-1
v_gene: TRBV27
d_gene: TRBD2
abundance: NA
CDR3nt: TGTGCCAGCAGTTTTAGCGGGATGGTATACAATGAGCAGTTCTTC
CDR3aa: CASSFSGMVYNEQFF

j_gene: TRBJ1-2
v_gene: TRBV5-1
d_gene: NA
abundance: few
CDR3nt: TGCGCCAGCAGCTTGTCCACTGGAAGAACGAACTATGGCTACACCTTC
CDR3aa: CASSLSTGRTNYGYTF

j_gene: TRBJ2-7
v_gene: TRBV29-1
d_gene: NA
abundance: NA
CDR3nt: TGCAGCGTTGAAGGGGGGATGGAGAGGAGCTCCTACGAGCAGTACTTC
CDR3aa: CSVEGGMERSSYEQYF

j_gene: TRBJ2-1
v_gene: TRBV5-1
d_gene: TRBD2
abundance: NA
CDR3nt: TGCGCCAGCAGCCCAAACACTAGCGGAGACCGGTACAATGAGCAGTTCTTC
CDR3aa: CASSPNTSGDRYNEQFF

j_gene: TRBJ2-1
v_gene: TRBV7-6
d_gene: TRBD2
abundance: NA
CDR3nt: TGTGCCAGCAGCTCCGCGGTGGGAGGGAACAATGAGCAGTTCTTC
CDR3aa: CASSSAVGGNNEQFF

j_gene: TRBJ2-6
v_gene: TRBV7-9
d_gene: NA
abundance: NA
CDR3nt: TGTGCCAGCACTCCCTACTGGGGCCGCGGGACAAAGTCTGGGACTGGGGCCAACGTCCTGACTTTC
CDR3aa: CASTPYWGRGTKSGTGANVLTF

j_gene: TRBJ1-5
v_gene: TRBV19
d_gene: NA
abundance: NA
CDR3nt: TGTGCCAGTAGTATAGAGCCAGGGCAAGGCAATCAGCCCCAGCATTTT
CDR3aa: CASSIEPGQGNQPQHF

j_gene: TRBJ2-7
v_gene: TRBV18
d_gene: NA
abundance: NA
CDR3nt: TGTGCCAGCTCACCACCCGGAGGTTTGTACGAGCAGTACTTC
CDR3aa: CASSPPGGLYEQYF

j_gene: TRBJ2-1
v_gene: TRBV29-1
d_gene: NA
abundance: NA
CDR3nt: TGCAGCGTTGAAGGGGTAGAGCGGGTATACAATGAGCAGTTCTTC
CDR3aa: CSVEGVERVYNEQFF

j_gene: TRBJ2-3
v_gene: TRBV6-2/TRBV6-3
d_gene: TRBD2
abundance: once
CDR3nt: TGTGCCAGCAGTTACCGGGGACTAGCGGGGTCCCCAGAAGGAGATACGCAGTATTTT
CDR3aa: CASSYRGLAGSPEGDTQYF

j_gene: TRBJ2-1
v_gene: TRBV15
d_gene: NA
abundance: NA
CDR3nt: TGTGCCACCAGCAGAGAAAGGGTAGGCTACAATGAGCAGTTCTTC
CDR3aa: CATSRERVGYNEQFF

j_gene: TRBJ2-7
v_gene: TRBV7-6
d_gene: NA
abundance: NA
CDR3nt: TGTGCCAGCAGCTTATCTCCAGGGTCCTACGAGCAGTACTTC
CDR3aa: CASSLSPGSYEQYF

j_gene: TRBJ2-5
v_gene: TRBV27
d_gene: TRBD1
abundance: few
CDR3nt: TGTGCCAGCAGTTTAGTCTGGACAGGGGGCACGAAGACCCAGTACTTC
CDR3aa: CASSLVWTGGTKTQYF

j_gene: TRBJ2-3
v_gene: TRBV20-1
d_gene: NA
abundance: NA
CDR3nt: TGCAGTGGCTACTATGTAGATACGCAGTATTTT
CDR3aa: CSGYYVDTQYF

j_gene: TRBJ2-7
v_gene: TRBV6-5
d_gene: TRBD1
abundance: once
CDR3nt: TGTGCCAGCACCCGACAGGGGACCGGCGAGCAGTACTTC
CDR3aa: CASTRQGTGEQYF

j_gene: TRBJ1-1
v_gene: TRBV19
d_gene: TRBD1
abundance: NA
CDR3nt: TGTGCCAGTAGTATAGGGACAGGGCCACTCGCGAGCGCTGAAGCTTTCTTT
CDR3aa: CASSIGTGPLASAEAFF

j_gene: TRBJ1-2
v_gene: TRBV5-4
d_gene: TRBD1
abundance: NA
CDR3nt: TGTGCCAGCAGCGGGGAGACAGGGCGAGCTAACTATGGCTACACCTTC
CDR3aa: CASSGETGRANYGYTF

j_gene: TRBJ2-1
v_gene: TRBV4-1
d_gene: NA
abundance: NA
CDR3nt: TGCGCCAGCAGCCAAGAGGGCGGGGGCGATGAGCAGTTCTTC
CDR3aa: CASSQEGGGDEQFF

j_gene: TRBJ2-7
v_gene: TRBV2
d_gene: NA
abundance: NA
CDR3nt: TGTGCCAGCAGTGAAGGGACTCCGTACTACGAGCAGTACTTC
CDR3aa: CASSEGTPYYEQYF

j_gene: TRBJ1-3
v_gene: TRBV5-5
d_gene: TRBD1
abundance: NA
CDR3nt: TGTGCCAGCAGCCGTCCCGGGACAGGGGGTTCATTCTCTGGAAACACCATATATTTT
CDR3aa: CASSRPGTGGSFSGNTIYF

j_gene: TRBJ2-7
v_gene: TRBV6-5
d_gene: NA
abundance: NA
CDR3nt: TGTGCCCTTTCCCGGGACGGTGACTACGAGCAGTACTTC
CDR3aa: CALSRDGDYEQYF

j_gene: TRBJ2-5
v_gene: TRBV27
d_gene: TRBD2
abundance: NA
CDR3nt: TGTGCCAGCAGTTTTTTTCGGTCGGGCGGGGGGATGGAGACCCAGTACTTC
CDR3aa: CASSFFRSGGGMETQYF

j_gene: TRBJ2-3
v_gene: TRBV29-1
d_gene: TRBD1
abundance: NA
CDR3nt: TGCAGCGCTAGAAGACAGGGGGCGAGGACAGATACGCAGTATTTT
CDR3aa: CSARRQGARTDTQYF

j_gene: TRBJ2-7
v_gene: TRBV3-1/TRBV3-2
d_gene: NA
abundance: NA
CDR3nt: TGTGCCAGCAGCCAACCGGGTTCCTACGAGCAGTACTTC
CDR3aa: CASSQPGSYEQYF

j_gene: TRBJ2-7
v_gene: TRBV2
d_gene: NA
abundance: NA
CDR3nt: TGTGCCAGCAAAAGACTTACCTACGAGCAGTACTTC
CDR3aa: CASKRLTYEQYF

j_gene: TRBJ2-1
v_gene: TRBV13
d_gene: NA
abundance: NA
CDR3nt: TGTGCCAGCAGCTACCTAGTAAGCGGTGAGCAGTTCTTC
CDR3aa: CASSYLVSGEQFF

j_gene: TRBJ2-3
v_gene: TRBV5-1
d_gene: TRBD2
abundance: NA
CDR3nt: TGCGCCAGCAGCTTGGGGCGTAGCGGGAGCACAGATACGCAGTATTTT
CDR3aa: CASSLGRSGSTDTQYF

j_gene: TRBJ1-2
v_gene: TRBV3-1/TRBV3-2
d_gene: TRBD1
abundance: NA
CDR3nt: TGTGCCAGCAGCCCATGGGACAGACCAAACTATGGCTACACCTTC
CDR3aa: CASSPWDRPNYGYTF

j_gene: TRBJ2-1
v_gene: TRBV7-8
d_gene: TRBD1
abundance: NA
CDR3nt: TGTGCCAGCAGCCCCTCTACCGGGACAGGGGACTACAATGAGCAGTTCTTC
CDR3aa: CASSPSTGTGDYNEQFF

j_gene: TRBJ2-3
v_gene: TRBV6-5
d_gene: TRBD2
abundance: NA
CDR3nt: TGTGCCAGCAGGAGCGGGACTAGCACAGATACGCAGTATTTT
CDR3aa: CASRSGTSTDTQYF

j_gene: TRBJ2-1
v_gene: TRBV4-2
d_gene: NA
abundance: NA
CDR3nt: TGTGCCAGCAGCCAAGTTAGCGCGGGCTACAATGAGCAGTTCTTC
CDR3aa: CASSQVSAGYNEQFF

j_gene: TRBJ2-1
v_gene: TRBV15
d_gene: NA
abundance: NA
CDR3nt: TGTGCCACCACCCTAATGACTTCCTACAATGAGCAGTTCTTC
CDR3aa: CATTLMTSYNEQFF

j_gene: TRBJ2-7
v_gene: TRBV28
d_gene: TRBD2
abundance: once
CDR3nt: TGTGCCAGCAGGATTTCCGGGACTAGCGGGAGGTCCTCCTACGAGCAGTACTTC
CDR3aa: CASRISGTSGRSSYEQYF

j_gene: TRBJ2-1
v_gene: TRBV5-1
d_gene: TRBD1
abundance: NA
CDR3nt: TGCGCCAGCAGCTTGGTTACAGGGGGCCTAGGTGAGCAGTTCTTC
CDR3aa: CASSLVTGGLGEQFF